A selection of T cell receptor beta chains follows, all from one sample in a study of beta chain features in type 1 diabetes. Using immunoSEQ multiplex PCR, the repertoire was profiled, and TCRdb retains in-frame clones only, with some absent. In the table there are 230,000 or so clones, roughly 17% of which are singletons. Sequencing was carried out using naive CD4+ T cells from blood. The source of these receptors is a man in his thirties or forties with type 1 diabetes. The CDR3 runs from the conserved cysteine through the conserved F or W. Part of the rows lack a size; the others show once, few, many or a class for expanded clones.

NA	TRBJ2-3	TRBV25-1	15	CASSEISEMADTQYF
NA	TRBJ2-7	TRBV15	15	CATSPPGALGYEQYF
NA	TRBJ2-1	TRBV30	13	CAWSGDSYNEQFF
few	TRBJ1-1	TRBV29-1	14	CSSGGGSPAAEAFF
few	TRBJ2-2	TRBV29-1	13	CSVLRGPGGELFF
NA	TRBJ1-2	TRBV9	14	CASSAGTSNYGYTF
NA	TRBJ2-5	TRBV9	14	CASTLTGTSGTQYF
few	TRBJ2-7	TRBV9	14	CASSVGQAMGEQYF
few	TRBJ2-1	TRBV7-9	16	CASSFTSGITYNEQFF
NA	TRBJ1-1	TRBV5-6	11	CASSLNTEAFF
NA	TRBJ2-5	TRBV30	12	CAWRRDGETQYF
NA	TRBJ2-7	TRBV30	14	CAWSYSQGFYEQYF
NA	TRBJ2-1	TRBV9	15	CASKRRRDSYNEQFF
NA	TRBJ1-2	TRBV19	12	CASSIPTGGYTF
NA	TRBJ2-1	TRBV28	11	CASSLNNEQFF
NA	TRBJ1-1	TRBV29-1	14	CSVLDRVQNTEAFF
few	TRBJ1-5	TRBV6-5	14	CASSSGRGNQPQHF
NA	TRBJ2-5	TRBV5-1	16	CASSGNPGTGQETQYF
NA	TRBJ2-3	TRBV25-1	12	CASSEQLDTQYF
NA	TRBJ2-7	TRBV14	15	CASSPRLAGTNEQYF
few	TRBJ2-7	TRBV28	11	CASSLLYEQYF
NA	TRBJ2-5	TRBV18	15	CASSPQGGPQETQYF
NA	TRBJ2-3	TRBV7-2	13	CASSAYSGDTQYF
few	TRBJ2-3	TRBV30	12	CAWIRVSDTQYF
few	TRBJ2-6	TRBV9	17	CASSDRQAFYGANVLTF
NA	TRBJ2-5	TRBV15	15	CATSPDRVRSETQYF
few	TRBJ2-1	TRBV7-2	14	CASTGTIGHNEQFF
few	TRBJ2-7	TRBV10-3	13	CAIKGTGDHEQYF
few	TRBJ2-3	TRBV4-1	16	CASSHLSGRAKDTQYF
few	TRBJ2-4	TRBV7-9	17	CASSTYPGRASKNIQYF
NA	TRBJ2-7	TRBV29-1	14	CSVARGAASYEQYF
few	TRBJ2-7	TRBV7-9	15	CASSPGQGLTYEQYF
NA	TRBJ2-7	TRBV6-6	11	CASSTSYEQYF
NA	TRBJ2-7	TRBV19	14	CASRPSGIAYEQYF
NA	TRBJ2-7	TRBV9	15	CASSVASDRGREQYF
few	TRBJ1-1	TRBV30	14	CAWSRPGVNTEAFF
NA	TRBJ1-1	TRBV7-6	13	CASTPLHNTEAFF
NA	TRBJ1-2	TRBV18	12	CASSPDRSGYTF
few	TRBJ2-3	TRBV7-2	14	CASSPLGGTDTQYF
NA	TRBJ1-4	TRBV6-6	15	CASSLGQAGIEKLFF
NA	TRBJ2-1	TRBV5-6	13	CASSTQIYNEQFF
few	TRBJ2-5	TRBV2	12	CASSARQETQYF
few	TRBJ2-3	TRBV1	19	CTSSQDRRGPSSGTDTQYF
NA	TRBJ2-1	TRBV7-3	14	CASSPWDRGLEQFF
few	TRBJ2-3	TRBV19	15	CASTRIAGGEEAQYF
NA	TRBJ1-4	TRBV13	14	CASRAGTGGEKLFF